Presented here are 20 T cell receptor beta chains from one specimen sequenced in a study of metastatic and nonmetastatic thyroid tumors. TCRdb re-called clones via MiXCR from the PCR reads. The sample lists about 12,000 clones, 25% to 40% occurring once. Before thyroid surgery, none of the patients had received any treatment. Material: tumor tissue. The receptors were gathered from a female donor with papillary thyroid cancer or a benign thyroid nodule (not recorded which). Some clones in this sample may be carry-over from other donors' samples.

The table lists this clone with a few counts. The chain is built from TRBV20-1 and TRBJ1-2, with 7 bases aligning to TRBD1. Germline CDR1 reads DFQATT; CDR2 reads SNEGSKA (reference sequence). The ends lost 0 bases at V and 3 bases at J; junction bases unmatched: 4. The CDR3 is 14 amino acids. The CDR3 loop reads CSARDGQDDYGYTF. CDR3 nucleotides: TGCAGTGCTAGAGACGGACAGGACGACTATGGCTACACCTTC.

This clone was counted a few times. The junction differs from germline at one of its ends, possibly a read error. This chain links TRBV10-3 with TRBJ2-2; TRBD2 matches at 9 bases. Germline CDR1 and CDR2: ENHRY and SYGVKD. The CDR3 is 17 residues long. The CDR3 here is CAISKRLAEQGTVELFF. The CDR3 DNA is TGTGCCATCAGTAAGAGACTAGCGGAGCAGGGCACCGTGGAGCTGTTTTTT.

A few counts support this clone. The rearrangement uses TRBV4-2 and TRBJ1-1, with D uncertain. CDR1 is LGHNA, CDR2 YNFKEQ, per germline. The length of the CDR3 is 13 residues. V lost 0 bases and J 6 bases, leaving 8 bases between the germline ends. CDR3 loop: CASSQDRLSEAFF. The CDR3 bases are TGTGCCAGCAGCCAAGATAGGCTTTCTGAAGCTTTCTTT.

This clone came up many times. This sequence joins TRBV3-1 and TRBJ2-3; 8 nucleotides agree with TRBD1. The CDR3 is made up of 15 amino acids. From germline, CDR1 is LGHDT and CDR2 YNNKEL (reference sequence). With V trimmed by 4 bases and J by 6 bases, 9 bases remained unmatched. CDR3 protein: CASSLRGQGRDTQYF. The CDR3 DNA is TGTGCCAGCAGCCTGAGAGGACAGGGAAGGGATACGCAGTATTTT.

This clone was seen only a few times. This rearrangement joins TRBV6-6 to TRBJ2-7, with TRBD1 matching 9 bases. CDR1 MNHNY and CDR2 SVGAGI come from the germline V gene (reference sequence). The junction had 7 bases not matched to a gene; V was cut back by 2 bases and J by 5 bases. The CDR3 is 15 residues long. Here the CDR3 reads CASSYAGQGSDEQYF. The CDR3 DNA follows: TGTGCCAGCAGTTACGCGGGACAGGGATCAGACGAGCAGTACTTC.

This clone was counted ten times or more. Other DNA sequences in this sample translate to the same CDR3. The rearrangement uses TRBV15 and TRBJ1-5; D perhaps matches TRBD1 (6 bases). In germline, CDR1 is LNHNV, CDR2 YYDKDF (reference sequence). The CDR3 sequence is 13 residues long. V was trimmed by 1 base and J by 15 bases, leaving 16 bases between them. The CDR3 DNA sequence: TGTGCCACCAGCAGAGTACAGGGAGACAAAGGGCATTTT. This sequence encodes CATSRVQGDKGHF.

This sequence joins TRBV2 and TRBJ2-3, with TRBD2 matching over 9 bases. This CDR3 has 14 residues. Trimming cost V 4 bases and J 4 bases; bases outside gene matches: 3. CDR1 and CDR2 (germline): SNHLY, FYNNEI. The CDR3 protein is CASSVREGPDTQYF. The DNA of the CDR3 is TGTGCCAGCAGTGTGCGGGAGGGGCCAGATACGCAGTATTTT.

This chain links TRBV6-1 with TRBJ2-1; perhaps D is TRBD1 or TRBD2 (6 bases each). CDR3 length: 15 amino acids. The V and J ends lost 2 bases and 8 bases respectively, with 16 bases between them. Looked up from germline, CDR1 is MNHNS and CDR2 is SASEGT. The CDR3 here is CASSERGGSEYEQFF. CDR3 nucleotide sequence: TGTGCCAGCAGTGAACGAGGGGGGAGTGAGTATGAGCAGTTCTTC.

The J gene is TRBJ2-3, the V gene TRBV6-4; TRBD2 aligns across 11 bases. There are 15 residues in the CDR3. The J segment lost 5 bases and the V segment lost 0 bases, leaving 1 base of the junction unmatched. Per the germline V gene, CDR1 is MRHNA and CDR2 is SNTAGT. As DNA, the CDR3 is TGTGCCAGCAGTGACTCCGGGACTAGCGGAGATACGCAGTATTTT. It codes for CASSDSGTSGDTQYF.

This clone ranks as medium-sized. The chain's CDR3 is CASSVVGGPLHF. The DNA for the CDR3 is TGTGCCAGCAGCGTAGTCGGGGGACCCCTCCACTTT. This chain joins TRBV9 and TRBJ1-6; TRBD1 is a possible D gene (5 bases). V was clipped by 0 bases and J by 12 bases, with 7 bases between them. The CDR3 has 12 residues. Germline loops: CDR1 SGDLS, CDR2 YYNGEE.

The CDR3 region is CATSAQGWSEQFF. CDR3 sequence (DNA): TGTGCCACCAGTGCCCAGGGTTGGAGCGAGCAGTTCTTC. The rearrangement joins TRBV24-1 to TRBJ2-1; D might be TRBD1 (5 bases). The CDR3 has 13 amino acids. V dropped 5 bases and J dropped 10 bases, with 14 bases sitting between them. CDR1 KGHDR and CDR2 SFDVKD come from the germline V gene.

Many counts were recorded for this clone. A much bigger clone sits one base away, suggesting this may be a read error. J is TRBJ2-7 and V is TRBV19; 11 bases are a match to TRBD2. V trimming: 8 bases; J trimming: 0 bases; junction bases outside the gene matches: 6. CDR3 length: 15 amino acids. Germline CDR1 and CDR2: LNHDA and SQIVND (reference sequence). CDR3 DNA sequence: TGTGCCAGTTCCCTAGCGGGAGGTTTCTCCTACGAGCAGTACTTC. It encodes CASSLAGGFSYEQYF.

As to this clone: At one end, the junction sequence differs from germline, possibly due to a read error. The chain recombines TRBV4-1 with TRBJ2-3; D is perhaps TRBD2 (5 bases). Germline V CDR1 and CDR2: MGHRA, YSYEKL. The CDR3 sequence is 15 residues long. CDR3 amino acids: CSSSQDGGLAYTQYF. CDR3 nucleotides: TGCTCCAGCAGCCAAGATGGCGGGCTAGCTTATACGCAGTATTTT.

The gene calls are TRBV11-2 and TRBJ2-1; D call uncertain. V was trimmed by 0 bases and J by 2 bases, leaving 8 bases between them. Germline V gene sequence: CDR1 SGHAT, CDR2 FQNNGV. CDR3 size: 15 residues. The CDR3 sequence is CASSLERGAYNEQFF. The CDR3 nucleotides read TGTGCCAGCAGCTTAGAACGAGGTGCCTACAATGAGCAGTTCTTC.

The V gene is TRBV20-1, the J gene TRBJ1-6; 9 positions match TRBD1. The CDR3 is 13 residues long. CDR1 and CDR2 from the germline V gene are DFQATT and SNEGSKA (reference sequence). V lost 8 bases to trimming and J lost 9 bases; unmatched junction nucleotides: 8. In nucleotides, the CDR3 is TGCAGTTTTAAGACAGGGGGATCTTCACCCCTCCACTTT. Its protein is CSFKTGGSSPLHF.

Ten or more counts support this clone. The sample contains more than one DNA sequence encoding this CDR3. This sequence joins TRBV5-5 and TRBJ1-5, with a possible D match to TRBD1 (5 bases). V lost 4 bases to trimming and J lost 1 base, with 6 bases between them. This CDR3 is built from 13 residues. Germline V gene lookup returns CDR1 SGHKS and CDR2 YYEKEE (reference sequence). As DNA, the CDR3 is TGTGCCAGCAGCCCAGGGAGCAATCAGCCCCAGCATTTT. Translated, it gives CASSPGSNQPQHF.

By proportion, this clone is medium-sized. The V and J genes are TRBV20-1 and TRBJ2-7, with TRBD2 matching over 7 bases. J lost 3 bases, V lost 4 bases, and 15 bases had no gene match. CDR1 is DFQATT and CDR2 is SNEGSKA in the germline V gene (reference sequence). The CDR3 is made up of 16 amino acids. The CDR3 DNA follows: TGCAGTGCTATAGGCGCCGATCCTGGGACTAACTACGAGCAGTACTTC. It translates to CSAIGADPGTNYEQYF.

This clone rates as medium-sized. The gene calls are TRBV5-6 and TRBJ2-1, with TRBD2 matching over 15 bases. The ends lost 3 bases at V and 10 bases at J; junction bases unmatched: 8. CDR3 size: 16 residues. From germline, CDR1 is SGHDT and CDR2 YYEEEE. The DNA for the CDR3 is TGTGCCAGCAGCTGGGGGACTAGCGGGGGGCGGCGGGAGCAGTTCTTC. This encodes CASSWGTSGGRREQFF.

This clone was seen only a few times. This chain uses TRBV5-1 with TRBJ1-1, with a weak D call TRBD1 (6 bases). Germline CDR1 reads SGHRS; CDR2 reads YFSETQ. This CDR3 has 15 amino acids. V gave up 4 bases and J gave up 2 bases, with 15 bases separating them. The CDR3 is CASSRSTGFNTEAFF. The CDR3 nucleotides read TGCGCCAGCAGCCGCAGTACAGGGTTTAACACTGAAGCTTTCTTT.

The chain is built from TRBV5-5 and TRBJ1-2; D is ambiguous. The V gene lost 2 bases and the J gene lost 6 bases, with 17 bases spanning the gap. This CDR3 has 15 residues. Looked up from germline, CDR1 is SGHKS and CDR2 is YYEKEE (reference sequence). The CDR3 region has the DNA TGTGCCAGCAGCTTCCAAGGGCGACTGAGTGATGGCTACACCTTC. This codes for CASSFQGRLSDGYTF.